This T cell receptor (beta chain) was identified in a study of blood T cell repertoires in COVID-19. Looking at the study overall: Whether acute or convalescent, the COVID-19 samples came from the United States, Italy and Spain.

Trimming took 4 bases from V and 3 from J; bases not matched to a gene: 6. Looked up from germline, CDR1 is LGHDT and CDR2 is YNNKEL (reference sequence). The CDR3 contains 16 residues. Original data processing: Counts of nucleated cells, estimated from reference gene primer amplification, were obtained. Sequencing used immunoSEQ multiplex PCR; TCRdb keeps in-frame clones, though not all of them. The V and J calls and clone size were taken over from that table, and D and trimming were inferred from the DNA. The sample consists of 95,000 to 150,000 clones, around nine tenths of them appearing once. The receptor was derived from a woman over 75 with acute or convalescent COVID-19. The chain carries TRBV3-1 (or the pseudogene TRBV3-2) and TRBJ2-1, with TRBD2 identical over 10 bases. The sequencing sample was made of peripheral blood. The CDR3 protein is CASSLKREGLYNEQFF. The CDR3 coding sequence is TGTGCCAGCAGCCTAAAGCGGGAGGGCCTCTACAATGAGCAGTTCTTC.